This TCR beta chain was retrieved from a study of Ad26.COV2.S vaccination and SARS-CoV-2 variants. The CDR3 extends over 15 amino acids. Germline V CDR1 and CDR2: SGDLS, YYNGEE. Trimming stripped 4 bases from V and 5 bases from J, with 13 bases between. TCRdb's table, derived via immunoSEQ multiplex PCR, lists solely in-frame clones and lacks some. The sample yields about 320,000 clones, roughly 90% seen once. Treatment meaning: around 19 received Ad26.COV2.S at low or high dose, single or two shots; several received placebo; per-sample allocation not given. Specimens were obtained on day 63 following the first vaccine or placebo injection. Vaccine was an Ad26 vector expressing Wuhan-strain SARS-CoV-2 spike.

This rearrangement joins TRBV9 to TRBJ1-6; D possibly corresponds to TRBD1 (5 bases). The sequence came from a person aged 18-65 years who received the Ad26.COV2.S COVID-19 vaccine or a placebo. Here the sequenced sample was peripheral blood, taken in a trial of Ad26.COV2.S vaccine versus placebo. In DNA, the CDR3 is TGTGCCAGCAGCCCAGAGGGGAGGGATAATTCACCCCTCCACTTT. The encoded protein is CASSPEGRDNSPLHF.